The sequence of this TCR beta chain was determined in a study of T cells in Graves' hyperthyroidism and ophthalmopathy. Study outcomes and limitations: The majority of expanded thyroid clonotypes above 0.001 also appeared in blood.

Each patient was aged 18 to 65 and had newly diagnosed hyperthyroidism of under 2 months' duration. Diagnostic assessment was based on clinical symptoms, serum thyroxine and TRAb, thyroid ultrasound and orbital computed tomography. This clonotype was detected ten times or more. Its antigen is undetermined. The V and J ends lost 7 bases and 5 bases, in that order; junction bases with no gene match: 9. The CDR3 spans 15 residues. CDR1 is MGHDK and CDR2 is SYGVNS in the germline V gene. The TCR beta CDR3 regions underwent amplification using RNA transcripts as the source. HTBI primers were used for first-round RT-PCR of the TCR CDR3. TCRdb re-analysed the multiplex PCR reads in MiXCR, keeping a single row per CDR3 protein. This table holds 350,000 or so distinct CDR3 sequences, roughly a sixth found once.

The chain combines TRBV25-1 with TRBJ2-3; 10 bases agree with TRBD2. Sequenced: blood. The receptor's source is a woman younger than 45 with Graves' hyperthyroidism that later progressed to Graves' ophthalmopathy. As DNA, the CDR3 is TGTGCCAGCACTGGAGGACTAGCGGACTTAGATACGCAGTATTTT. This codes for CASTGGLADLDTQYF.